This T cell receptor (beta chain) was sequenced for a study of blood T cell repertoires in COVID-19 (dated by TCRdb to the early 2020s). About the study as a whole: The collaborator samples originated in the United States, Italy and Spain and spanned the acute and convalescent phases of COVID-19. The prospective study material was composed of cDNA or gDNA derived from T cells, B-cell-depleted T cells, or PBMCs. The dataset comprised deeply sampled blood TCRbeta repertoires from subjects exposed to, actively infected with, or recovered from COVID-19. A freely available public database, intended as a resource for researchers studying the immune response to SARS-CoV-2, is where the repertoires were released. Samples came from the ongoing ImmuneRACE study (first 160 participants) plus 1,254 subjects from 6 global collaborators. Sample metadata almost always included a de-identified subject ID, COVID-19 status, age in years and sex. HLA class I and class II types, where available, came from metadata supplied by the sample provider rather than from assay-based typing.

Here is what the overall study found, with its caveats: Clinical and demographic metadata were provided uncurated, with the amount varying by source and participant.

The germline V and J ends show losses of 2 bases and 0 bases respectively, and no gene match explains 5 bases of the junction. The CDR3 measures 16 amino acids from cysteine to phenylalanine. Only the CDR3 portion is preserved as DNA: 48 bases, with reading frame beginning at the first base. The germline V gene supplies CDR1 KGHSH and CDR2 LQKENI. Another Seattle source contributed samples from volunteer blood donors who had recovered from COVID-19. Whole blood was collected in K2EDTA tubes by collaborating institutions according to the institutions' own protocols. For TCRbeta analysis, collaborators shipped samples in one of three forms: frozen whole blood, isolated PBMCs, or DNA extracted from either of those sample types. Worth noting for this clone: It has no known antigen specificity. The input lacks base qualities; no much larger clone sits a single base away.

The immunoSEQ Assay, a bias-controlled multiplex PCR, was used to amplify TCRbeta CDR3 regions from genomic DNA. From the authors' description of their analysis: The number of nucleated cells in each sample was estimated by amplification of reference gene primers within the assay. To quantify the absolute abundance of each unique TCRbeta CDR3 rearrangement, sequence reads were collapsed and filtered. Productive Simpson clonality was computed per sample as the square root of Simpson's diversity index over productive rearrangements. The clones in this table, taken by TCRdb from immuneACCESS, are in-frame only. Not every clone is retained; where verified, under half of the shortfall comes from an unresolved V gene, and the cause of the rest is unknown. That table is the source of V, J and clone size, and D and trimming were worked out from the DNA. The sample records some 240,000 clones, about four fifths of which are singletons. The ten largest clones capture more than 1.5% of the sample.

This TCR derives from a woman aged 40 to 49 who had recovered from COVID-19. The source material was peripheral blood. Here the chain combines TRBV18 and TRBJ1-2; 8 bases in the junction line up with TRBD1. The CDR3 protein is CASSPWGQEPNYGYTF. The nucleotide sequence is given as TGTGCCAGCTCACCATGGGGACAGGAACCTAACTATGGCTACACCTTC.